The 18 T cell receptor beta chains below were found in one sample sequenced in a study of T cells in Graves' hyperthyroidism and ophthalmopathy. Amplified TCR beta CDR3 regions derived from RNA transcripts. The primer set for the first-round RT-PCR of the TCR CDR3 was HTBI. TCRdb re-called the multiplex PCR reads with MiXCR, one entry per CDR3 protein. The sample gives about 740,000 distinct CDR3 sequences, 12% to 15% of which show up once; roughly a tenth is in the top ten. The sequenced material came from blood. All receptors derive from a woman under 30 with Graves' hyperthyroidism.

The chain couples TRBV15 to TRBJ2-5; 10 bases agree with TRBD2. The germline V gene has CDR1 LNHNV and CDR2 YYDKDF (reference sequence). The trim removed 9 bases at V and 5 bases at J, leaving 18 bases unmatched. The CDR3 runs 17 residues. In DNA form, the CDR3 reads TGTGCCACGACATCCGGACTAGCGGAACCGGCGGGGGAGACCCAGTACTTC. This codes for CATTSGLAEPAGETQYF.

This clonotype occurred many times. The CDR3 DNA reads as TGTGCCAGCAGTTTTTCGGGGCCCGTCGGCTACACCTTC. It is translated as CASSFSGPVGYTF. V usage is TRBV12-3 or TRBV12-4 and J usage is TRBJ1-2; a weak D match, TRBD1 (5 bases). Between the trimmed V and J ends, which lost 3 bases and 8 bases, there was a span of 13 bases. The CDR3 has 13 residues.

This clonotype was seen a handful of times. The chain is built from TRBV24-1 and TRBJ2-1; D might be TRBD2 (6 bases). The germline V and J ends were trimmed by 9 bases and 0 bases, with 14 bases remaining between them. CDR3 size: 15 residues. Germline values: CDR1 KGHDR, CDR2 SFDVKD. CDR3 DNA sequence: TGTGCCACCTCGGAGGGGTCATCCTCCTACAATGAGCAGTTCTTC. This codes for CATSEGSSSYNEQFF.

This clonotype was seen repeatedly, ten times or more. This chain connects TRBV11-2 to TRBJ2-6; either TRBD1 or TRBD2 may supply D (5 bases each). This CDR3 is built from 17 residues. Germline V gives CDR1 SGHAT, CDR2 FQNNGV. Trimming pared 5 bases from V and 1 base from J, leaving 15 bases between. The CDR3 DNA reads as TGTGCCAGCAGCACGCCGGGACGGTCATCTGGGGCCAACGTCCTGACTTTC. Translated, it gives CASSTPGRSSGANVLTF.

The table lists this clonotype with many counts. The CDR3 nucleotides are TGTGCCAGCAGTTACTCGGGTGCTAGCGGGAGTACCTACGAGCAGTACTTC. Translated: CASSYSGASGSTYEQYF. This rearrangement joins TRBV6-5 to TRBJ2-7; 10 bases map to TRBD2. CDR3 length equals 17 residues. Per germline, CDR1 MNHEY and CDR2 SVGAGI. The J segment lost 2 bases and the V segment lost 0 bases, leaving 7 bases of the junction unmatched.

The chain recombines TRBV6-1 with TRBJ1-4; 7 bases are shared with TRBD1. Germline values: CDR1 MNHNS, CDR2 SASEGT. J lost 5 bases, V lost 6 bases, and 12 bases had no gene match. The CDR3 is 16 amino acids. The DNA of the CDR3 is TGTGCCAGCAGCCCATACCCCCGGGACAGCAATGAAAAACTGTTTTTT. It is translated as CASSPYPRDSNEKLFF.

This clonotype was counted between two and nine times. The V gene is TRBV6-1, the J gene TRBJ2-1, with 8 bases that match TRBD2. The germline CDR1 and CDR2 sequences are MNHNS and SASEGT. Trimming took 4 bases from V and 2 from J; bases not matched to a gene: 1. This CDR3 is 14 amino acids long. The DNA of the CDR3 is TGTGCCAGCAGTGCGGGGGGGGCCTACAATGAGCAGTTCTTC. Translation: CASSAGGAYNEQFF.

CDR3 protein: CASSHKPGPNTGELFF. The DNA of the CDR3 is TGTGCCAGCAGCCATAAACCCGGGCCAAACACCGGGGAGCTGTTTTTT. The rearrangement uses TRBV27 and TRBJ2-2; unclear D gene. Between the trimmed V and J ends, which lost 6 bases and 2 bases, there was a span of 16 bases. Germline V gives CDR1 MNHEY, CDR2 SMNVEV (reference sequence). The CDR3 has 16 amino acids.

A few counts support this clonotype. The chain uses TRBV6-5 and TRBJ1-1; tentatively, D is TRBD1 (5 bases). Per the germline V gene, CDR1 is MNHEY and CDR2 is SVGAGI. Trimming took off 2 bases at V and 0 bases at J, with 19 bases between the two ends. The CDR3 consists of 18 residues. CDR3 in DNA: TGTGCCAGCAGTTACAGGGGTACCGCGGAACGAATGAACACTGAAGCTTTCTTT. Its protein is CASSYRGTAERMNTEAFF.

The chain uses TRBV12-3 or TRBV12-4 and TRBJ2-7; D might be TRBD1 (7 bases). This CDR3 region has 16 residues. Trimming shortened V by 2 bases and J by 2 bases, and 16 bases separated the two germline ends. CDR3 in DNA: TGTGCCAGCAGTTTAACGACAGGGAGGTTCCCCTACGAGCAGTACTTC. It translates to CASSLTTGRFPYEQYF.

The J gene is TRBJ2-3, the V gene TRBV19, with 7 bases matching TRBD2. CDR1 LNHDA and CDR2 SQIVND come from the germline V gene (reference sequence). The V gene end was trimmed by 2 bases and the J gene end by 7 bases; junction bases not matched to a gene: 9. This CDR3 is 15 amino acids long. The CDR3 sequence: CASSIPWGGEYTQYF. For the CDR3, the DNA is TGTGCCAGTAGTATACCCTGGGGAGGGGAATATACGCAGTATTTT.

There are a few counts of this clonotype. The chain carries TRBV20-1 and TRBJ1-1, with a possible D match to TRBD1 (5 bases). Germline V gene lookup returns CDR1 DFQATT and CDR2 SNEGSKA (reference sequence). This CDR3 is 13 amino acids long. Trimming took off 6 bases at V and 5 bases at J, with 16 bases between the two ends. The CDR3 loop is CSAQEPGGTEAFF. Written as DNA, the CDR3 is TGCAGTGCGCAGGAGCCGGGGGGAACTGAAGCTTTCTTT.

This clonotype appeared many times. The V and J genes are TRBV2 and TRBJ2-2, with TRBD1 matching 7 bases. Germline lookup yields CDR1 SNHLY and CDR2 FYNNEI. Germline trimming cut 5 bases from V and 0 bases from J; bases unmatched to any gene: 3. The CDR3 sequence is 15 residues long. CDR3 loop: CASSWDRTNTGELFF. CDR3 DNA: TGTGCCAGCAGTTGGGACAGAACGAACACCGGGGAGCTGTTTTTT.

This clonotype was seen more than once but under ten times. The CDR3 spells CASSRFEWGELFF. CDR3 in DNA: TGTGCCAGCAGCCGATTCGAGTGGGGGGAGCTGTTTTTT. The chain employs TRBV11-2 and TRBJ2-2; no clear D. The germline V gene has CDR1 SGHAT and CDR2 FQNNGV. The CDR3 length is 13 residues. V shed 5 bases and J shed 8 bases, with 12 bases lying between them.

This clonotype was found many times. The chain links TRBV30 to TRBJ2-7; TRBD1 is a possible D gene (7 bases). With 5 bases removed from V and 6 bases from J, the gap between germline ends came to 17 bases. CDR3 length equals 13 residues. Germline CDR1 is GTSNPN and CDR2 is SVGIG (reference sequence). DNA of the CDR3: TGTGCCTGGGCGGGACAGAGACCGTCCGAGCAGTACTTC. It is translated as CAWAGQRPSEQYF.

This clonotype was observed a handful of times. The V gene is TRBV4-3, the J gene TRBJ2-3; D is undetermined. V was cut by 3 bases and J by 0 bases, with 13 bases left in between. The CDR3 loop spans 16 amino acids. CDR1 and CDR2 (germline): LGHNA, YSLEER. The CDR3 reads CASSHGTWRSTDTQYF. The CDR3 DNA sequence: TGCGCCAGCAGCCATGGTACTTGGCGTAGCACAGATACGCAGTATTTT.

Many counts were recorded for this clonotype. V gene TRBV5-1 combines with J gene TRBJ1-1; D remains ambiguous. Looked up from germline, CDR1 is SGHRS and CDR2 is YFSETQ. V was shortened by 1 base and J by 6 bases, with 10 bases between the two germline ends. CDR3 length: 13 amino acids. This CDR3 reads CASSLQFAAEAFF. In DNA form, the CDR3 reads TGCGCCAGCAGCTTGCAGTTTGCAGCTGAAGCTTTCTTT.

This clonotype showed up many times. The chain couples TRBV28 to TRBJ2-7; 13 bases fit TRBD2. V trimming: 6 bases; J trimming: 2 bases; junction bases outside the gene matches: 7. The CDR3 totals 16 residues. The germline gives CDR1 MDHEN, CDR2 SYDVKM. The CDR3 region is CASSRTSGRLPYEQYF. The DNA for the CDR3 is TGTGCCAGCAGCCGGACTAGCGGGAGACTACCCTACGAGCAGTACTTC.